This TCR beta chain was recovered during a study of blood T cells in healthy people across ages. This clonotype was counted a few times. Primed by a sample-barcoded 5' primer and a J-beta primer mix, a second PCR proceeded for about 7 to 12 cycles. TCRdb analysed the 5' RACE reads with MiXCR anew, one entry per CDR3 protein. The top ten hold roughly 19% of the sample, which has about 770,000 distinct CDR3 sequences, around two fifths seen once. Trimming shortened V by 2 bases and J by 5 bases, and 12 bases separated the two germline ends. The V gene's germline CDR1 is MNHNY and CDR2 SVGAGI (reference sequence). The CDR3 runs 14 residues.

Sequencing was performed on blood. The sequence derives from a man aged 55 to 69 in good health. The V and J genes are TRBV6-6 and TRBJ2-5, with D perhaps TRBD1 (5 bases). DNA of the CDR3: TGTGCCAGCAGTTACCCCAGGGAAGGGGAGACCCAGTACTTC. Its translation is CASSYPREGETQYF.